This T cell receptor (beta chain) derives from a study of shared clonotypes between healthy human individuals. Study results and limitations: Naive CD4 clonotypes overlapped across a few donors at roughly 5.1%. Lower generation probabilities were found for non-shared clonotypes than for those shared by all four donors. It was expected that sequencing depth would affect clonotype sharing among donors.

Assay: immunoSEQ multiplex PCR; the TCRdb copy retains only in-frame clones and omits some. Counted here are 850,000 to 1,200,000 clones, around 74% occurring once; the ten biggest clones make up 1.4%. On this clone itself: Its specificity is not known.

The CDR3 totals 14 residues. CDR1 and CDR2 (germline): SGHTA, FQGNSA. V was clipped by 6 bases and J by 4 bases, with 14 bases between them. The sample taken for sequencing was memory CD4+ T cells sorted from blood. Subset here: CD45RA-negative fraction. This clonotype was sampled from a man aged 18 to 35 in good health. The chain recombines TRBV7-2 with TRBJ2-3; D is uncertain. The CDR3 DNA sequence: TGTGCCAGCAGGATCACGAGGACCCCAGATACGCAGTATTTT. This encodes CASRITRTPDTQYF. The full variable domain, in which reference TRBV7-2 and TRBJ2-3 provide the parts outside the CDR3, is GAGVSQSPSNKVTEKGKDVELRCDPISGHTALYWYRQSLGQGLEFLIYFQGNSAPDKSGLPSDRFSAERTGGSVSTLTIQRTQQEDSAVYLCASRITRTPDTQYFGPGTRLTVL.